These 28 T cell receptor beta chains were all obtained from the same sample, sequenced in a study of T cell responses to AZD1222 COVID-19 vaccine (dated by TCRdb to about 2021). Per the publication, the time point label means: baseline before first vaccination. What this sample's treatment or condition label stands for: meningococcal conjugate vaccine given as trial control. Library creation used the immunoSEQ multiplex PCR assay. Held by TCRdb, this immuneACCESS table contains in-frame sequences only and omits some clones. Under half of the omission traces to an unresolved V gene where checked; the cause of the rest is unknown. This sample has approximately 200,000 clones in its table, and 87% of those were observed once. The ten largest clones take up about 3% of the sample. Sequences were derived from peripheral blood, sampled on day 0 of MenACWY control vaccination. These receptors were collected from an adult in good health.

CDR3 amino acids: CAISELVSTGGNYGYTF. CDR3 coding DNA: TGTGCCATCAGTGAGTTAGTTTCGACAGGGGGTAACTATGGCTACACCTTC. The chain recombines TRBV10-3 with TRBJ1-2; 9 bases match TRBD1. This CDR3 comprises 17 residues. The germline CDR1 and CDR2 sequences are ENHRY and SYGVKD. The junction had 7 bases not matched to a gene; V was cut back by 1 base and J by 1 base.

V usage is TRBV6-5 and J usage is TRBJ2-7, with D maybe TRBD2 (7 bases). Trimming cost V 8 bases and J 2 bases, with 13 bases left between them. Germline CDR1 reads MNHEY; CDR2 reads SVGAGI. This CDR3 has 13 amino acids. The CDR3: CASQRDTAYEQYF. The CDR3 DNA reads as TGTGCCAGCCAGCGGGACACAGCCTACGAGCAGTACTTC.

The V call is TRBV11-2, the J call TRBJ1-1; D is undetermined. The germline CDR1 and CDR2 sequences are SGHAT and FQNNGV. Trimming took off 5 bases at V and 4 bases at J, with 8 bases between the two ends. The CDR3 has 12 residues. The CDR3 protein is CASSHLGTEAFF. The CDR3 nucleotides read TGTGCCAGCAGCCACCTTGGCACTGAAGCTTTCTTT.

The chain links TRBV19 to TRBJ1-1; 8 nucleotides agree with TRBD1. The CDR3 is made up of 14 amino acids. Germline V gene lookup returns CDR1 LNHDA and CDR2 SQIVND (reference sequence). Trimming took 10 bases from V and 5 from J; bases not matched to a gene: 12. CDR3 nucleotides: TGTGCCACCGAAAGGACAGGGCAGGGGACTGAAGCTTTCTTT. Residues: CATERTGQGTEAFF.

CDR3: CASSVGADRVDTEAFF. The CDR3 DNA is TGTGCCAGCAGCGTAGGAGCGGACAGGGTGGATACTGAAGCTTTCTTT. The chain couples TRBV9 to TRBJ1-1; TRBD1 matches at 8 bases. CDR3 length: 16 amino acids. The V gene's germline CDR1 is SGDLS and CDR2 YYNGEE. Losses at the gene ends were 0 bases for V and 5 bases for J; bases not matched to a gene: 9.

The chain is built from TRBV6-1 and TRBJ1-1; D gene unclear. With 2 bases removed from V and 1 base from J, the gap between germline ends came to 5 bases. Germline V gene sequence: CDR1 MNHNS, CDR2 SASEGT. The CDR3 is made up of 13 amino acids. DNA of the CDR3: TGTGCCAGCAGTGAACGAGAGAACACTGAAGCTTTCTTT. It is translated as CASSERENTEAFF.

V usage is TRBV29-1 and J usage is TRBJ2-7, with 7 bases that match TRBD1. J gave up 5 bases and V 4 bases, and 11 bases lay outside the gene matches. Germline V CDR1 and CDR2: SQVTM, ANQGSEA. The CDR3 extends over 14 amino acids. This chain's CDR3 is CSVAGRGIANEQYF. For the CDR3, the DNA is TGCAGCGTTGCGGGCAGGGGGATTGCCAACGAGCAGTACTTC.

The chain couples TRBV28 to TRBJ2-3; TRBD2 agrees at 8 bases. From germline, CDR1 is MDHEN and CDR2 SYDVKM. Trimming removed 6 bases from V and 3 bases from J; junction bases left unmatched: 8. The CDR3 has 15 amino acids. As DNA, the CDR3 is TGTGCCAGCAGCCCAGGGACTAGTAAGACAGATACGCAGTATTTT. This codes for CASSPGTSKTDTQYF.

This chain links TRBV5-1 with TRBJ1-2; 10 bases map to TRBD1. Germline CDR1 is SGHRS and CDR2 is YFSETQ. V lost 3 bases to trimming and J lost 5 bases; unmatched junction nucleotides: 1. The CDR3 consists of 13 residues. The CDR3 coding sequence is TGCGCCAGCAGCTCGGGACAGGGGTATGGCTACACCTTC. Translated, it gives CASSSGQGYGYTF.

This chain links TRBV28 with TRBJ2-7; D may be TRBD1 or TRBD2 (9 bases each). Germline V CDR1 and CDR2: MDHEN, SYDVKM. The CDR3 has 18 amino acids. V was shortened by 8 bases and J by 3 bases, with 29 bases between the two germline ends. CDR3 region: CASPPGQGGLAGFYEQYF. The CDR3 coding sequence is TGTGCCAGCCCCCCGGGACAGGGAGGGCTAGCGGGATTCTACGAGCAGTACTTC.

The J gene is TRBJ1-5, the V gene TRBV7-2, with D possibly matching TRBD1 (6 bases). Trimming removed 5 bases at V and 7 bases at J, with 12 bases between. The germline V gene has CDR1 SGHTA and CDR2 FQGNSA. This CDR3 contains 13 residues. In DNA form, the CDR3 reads TGTGCCAGCAGCACTCAGGGGTGGCAGCCCCAGCATTTT. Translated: CASSTQGWQPQHF. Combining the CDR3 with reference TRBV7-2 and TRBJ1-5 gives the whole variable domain GAGVSQSPSNKVTEKGKDVELRCDPISGHTALYWYRQSLGQGLEFLIYFQGNSAPDKSGLPSDRFSAERTGGSVSTLTIQRTQQEDSAVYLCASSTQGWQPQHFGDGTRLSIL.

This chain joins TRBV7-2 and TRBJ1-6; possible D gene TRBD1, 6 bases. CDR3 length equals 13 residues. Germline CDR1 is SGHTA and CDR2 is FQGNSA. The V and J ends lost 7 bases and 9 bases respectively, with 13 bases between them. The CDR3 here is CASTLPRGSPLHF. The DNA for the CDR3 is TGTGCCAGCACCTTGCCCAGGGGTTCACCCCTCCACTTT.

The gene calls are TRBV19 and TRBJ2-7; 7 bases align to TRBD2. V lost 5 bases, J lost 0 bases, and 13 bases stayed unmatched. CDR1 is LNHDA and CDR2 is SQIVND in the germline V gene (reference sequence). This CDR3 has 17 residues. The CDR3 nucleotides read TGTGCCAGTAGTGCTTTATCGGCCAGCGGGGCCTCCTACGAGCAGTACTTC. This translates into CASSALSASGASYEQYF.

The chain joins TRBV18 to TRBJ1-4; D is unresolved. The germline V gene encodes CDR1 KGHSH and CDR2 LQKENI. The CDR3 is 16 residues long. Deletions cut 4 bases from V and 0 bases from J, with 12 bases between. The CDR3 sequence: CASSRVPTATNEKLFF. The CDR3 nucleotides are TGTGCCAGCTCACGCGTTCCCACCGCAACTAATGAAAAACTGTTTTTT.

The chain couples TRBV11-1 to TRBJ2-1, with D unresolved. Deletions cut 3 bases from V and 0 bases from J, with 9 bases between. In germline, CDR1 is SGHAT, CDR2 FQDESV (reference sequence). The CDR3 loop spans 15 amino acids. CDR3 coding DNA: TGTGCCAGCAGCTTGGCGGAGAGCTCCTACAATGAGCAGTTCTTC. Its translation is CASSLAESSYNEQFF.

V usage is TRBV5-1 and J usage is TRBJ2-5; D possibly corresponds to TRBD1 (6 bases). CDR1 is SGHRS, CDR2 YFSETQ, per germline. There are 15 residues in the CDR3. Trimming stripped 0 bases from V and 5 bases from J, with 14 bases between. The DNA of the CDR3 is TGCGCCAGCAGCTTGGATACAGGGTTCGGGGAGACCCAGTACTTC. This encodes CASSLDTGFGETQYF.

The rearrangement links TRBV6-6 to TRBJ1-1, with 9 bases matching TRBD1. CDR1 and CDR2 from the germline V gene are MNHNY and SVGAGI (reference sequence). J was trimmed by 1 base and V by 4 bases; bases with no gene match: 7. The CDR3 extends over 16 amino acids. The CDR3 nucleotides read TGTGCCAGCAGTTCGGGACAGGGATTCCCGAACACTGAAGCTTTCTTT. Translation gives CASSSGQGFPNTEAFF.

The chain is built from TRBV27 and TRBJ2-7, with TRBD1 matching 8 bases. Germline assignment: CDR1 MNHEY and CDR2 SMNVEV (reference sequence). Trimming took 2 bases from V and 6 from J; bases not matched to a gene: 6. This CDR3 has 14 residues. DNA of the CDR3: TGTGCCAGCAGTTTAAGGGACAGGTATTCCGAGCAGTACTTC. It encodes CASSLRDRYSEQYF.

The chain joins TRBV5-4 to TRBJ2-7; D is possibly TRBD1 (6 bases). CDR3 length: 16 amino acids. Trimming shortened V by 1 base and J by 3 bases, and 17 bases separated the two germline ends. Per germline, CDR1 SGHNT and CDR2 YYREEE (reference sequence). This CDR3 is CASSLPGTLGLYEQYF. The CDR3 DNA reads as TGTGCCAGCAGCTTGCCCGGGACACTAGGCCTCTACGAGCAGTACTTC. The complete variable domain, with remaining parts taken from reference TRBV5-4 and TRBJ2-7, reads ETGVTQSPTHLIKTRGQQVTLRCSSQSGHNTVSWYQQALGQGPQFIFQYYREEENGRGNFPPRFSGLQFPNYSSELNVNALELDDSALYLCASSLPGTLGLYEQYFGPGTRLTVT.

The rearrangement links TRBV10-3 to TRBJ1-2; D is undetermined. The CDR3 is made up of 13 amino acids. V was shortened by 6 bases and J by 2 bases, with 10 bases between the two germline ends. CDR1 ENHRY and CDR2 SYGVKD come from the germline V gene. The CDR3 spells CAIRDGLNYGYTF. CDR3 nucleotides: TGTGCCATCAGGGACGGCTTAAACTATGGCTACACCTTC.

The CDR3 DNA sequence: TGTGCCATCAGTGAGGATGACGTACTAGCGGGATTCGATGAGCAGTTCTTC. It encodes CAISEDDVLAGFDEQFF. The V gene is TRBV10-3, the J gene TRBJ2-1; TRBD2 matches 10 bases. This CDR3 comprises 17 residues. V dropped 2 bases and J dropped 8; count of bases not matched to a gene: 12. The V gene's germline CDR1 is ENHRY and CDR2 SYGVKD.

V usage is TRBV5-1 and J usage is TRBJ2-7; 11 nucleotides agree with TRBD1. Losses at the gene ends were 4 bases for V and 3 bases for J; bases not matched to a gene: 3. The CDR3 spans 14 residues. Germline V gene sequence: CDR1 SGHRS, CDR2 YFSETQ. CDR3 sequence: CASSAGTGGYEQYF. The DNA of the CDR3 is TGCGCCAGCAGCGCCGGGACAGGGGGCTACGAGCAGTACTTC.

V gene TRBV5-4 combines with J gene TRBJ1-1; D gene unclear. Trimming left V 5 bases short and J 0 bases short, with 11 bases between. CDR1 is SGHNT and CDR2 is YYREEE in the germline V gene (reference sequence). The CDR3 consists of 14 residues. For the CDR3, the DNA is TGTGCCAGCAGTCTACGTCAGATGAACACTGAAGCTTTCTTT. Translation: CASSLRQMNTEAFF.

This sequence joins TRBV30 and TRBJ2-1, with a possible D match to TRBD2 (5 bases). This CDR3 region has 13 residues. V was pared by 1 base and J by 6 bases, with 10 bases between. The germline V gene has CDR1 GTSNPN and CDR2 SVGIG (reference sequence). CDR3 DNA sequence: TGTGCCTGGAGTGCGGCGGGCCCCAATGAGCAGTTCTTC. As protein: CAWSAAGPNEQFF.

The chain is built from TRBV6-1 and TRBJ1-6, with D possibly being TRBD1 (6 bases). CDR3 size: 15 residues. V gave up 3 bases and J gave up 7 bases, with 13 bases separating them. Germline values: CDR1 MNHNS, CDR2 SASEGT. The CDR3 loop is CASSDPTGGNSPLHF. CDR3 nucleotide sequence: TGTGCCAGCAGTGATCCGACAGGTGGGAATTCACCCCTCCACTTT.

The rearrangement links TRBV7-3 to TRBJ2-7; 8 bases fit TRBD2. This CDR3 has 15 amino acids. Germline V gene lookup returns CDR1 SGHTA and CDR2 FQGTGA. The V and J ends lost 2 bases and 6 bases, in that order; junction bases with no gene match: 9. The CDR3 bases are TGTGCCAGCAGCTTAGAGGCCGGGAGGGACGGCGAGCAGTACTTC. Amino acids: CASSLEAGRDGEQYF.

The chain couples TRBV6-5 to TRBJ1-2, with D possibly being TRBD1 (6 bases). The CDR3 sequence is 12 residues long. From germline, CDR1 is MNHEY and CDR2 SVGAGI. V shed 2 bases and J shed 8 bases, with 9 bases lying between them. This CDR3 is CASSYRGGGYTF. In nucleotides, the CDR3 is TGTGCCAGCAGTTACCGGGGGGGCGGCTACACCTTC.

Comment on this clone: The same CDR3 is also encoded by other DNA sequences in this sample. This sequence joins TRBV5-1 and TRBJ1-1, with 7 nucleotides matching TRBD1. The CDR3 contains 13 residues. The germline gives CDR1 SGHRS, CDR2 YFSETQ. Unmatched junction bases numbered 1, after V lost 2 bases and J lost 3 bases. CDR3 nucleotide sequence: TGCGCCAGCAGCTTTCAGGGGGACACTGAAGCTTTCTTT. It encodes CASSFQGDTEAFF.